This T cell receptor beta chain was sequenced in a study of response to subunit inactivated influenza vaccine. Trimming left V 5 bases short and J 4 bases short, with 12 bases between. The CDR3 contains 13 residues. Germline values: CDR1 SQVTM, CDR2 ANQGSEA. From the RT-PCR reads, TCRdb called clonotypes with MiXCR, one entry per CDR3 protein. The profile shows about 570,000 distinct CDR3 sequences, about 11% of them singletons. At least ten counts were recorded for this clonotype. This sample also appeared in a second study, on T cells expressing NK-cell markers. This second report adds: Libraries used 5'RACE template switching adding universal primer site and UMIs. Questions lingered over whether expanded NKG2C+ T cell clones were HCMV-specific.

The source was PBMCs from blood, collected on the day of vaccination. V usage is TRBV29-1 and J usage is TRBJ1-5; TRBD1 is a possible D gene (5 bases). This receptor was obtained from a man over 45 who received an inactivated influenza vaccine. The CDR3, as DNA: TGCAGCGTTCAACTCGGGGGAAATCAGCCCCAGCATTTT. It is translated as CSVQLGGNQPQHF.